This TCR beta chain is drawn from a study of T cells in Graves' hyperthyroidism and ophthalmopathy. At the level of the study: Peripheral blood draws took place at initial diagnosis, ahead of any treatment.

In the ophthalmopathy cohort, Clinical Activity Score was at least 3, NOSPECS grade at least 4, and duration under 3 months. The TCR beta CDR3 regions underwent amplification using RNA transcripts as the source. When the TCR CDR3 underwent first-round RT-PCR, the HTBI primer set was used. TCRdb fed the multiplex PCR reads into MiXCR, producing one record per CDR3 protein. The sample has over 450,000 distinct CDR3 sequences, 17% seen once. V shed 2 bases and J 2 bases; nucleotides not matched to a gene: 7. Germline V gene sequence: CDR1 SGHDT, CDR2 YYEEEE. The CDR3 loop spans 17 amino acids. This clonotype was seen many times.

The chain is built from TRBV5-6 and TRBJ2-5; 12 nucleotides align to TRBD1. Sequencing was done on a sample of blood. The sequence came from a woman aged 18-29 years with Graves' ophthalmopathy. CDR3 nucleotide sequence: TGTGCCAGCAGCTTAAAAAGGGACAGGGGGCTACAAGAGACCCAGTACTTC. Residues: CASSLKRDRGLQETQYF. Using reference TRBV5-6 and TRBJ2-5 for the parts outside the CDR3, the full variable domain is DAGVTQSPTHLIKTRGQQVTLRCSPKSGHDTVSWYQQALGQGPQFIFQYYEEEERQRGNFPDRFSGHQFPNYSSELNVNALLLGDSALYLCASSLKRDRGLQETQYFGPGTRLLVL.